This TCR beta chain was observed in a study of cytomegalovirus exposure and HLA in healthy donors. The study, taken as a whole, reports: A missense DCLRE1C variant was associated with V- and J-gene trimming of TCR beta chains in a later analysis, and an independent cohort replicated the association. Among TCR beta chains of equal frequency, HLA-associated ones were more clonally expanded in a later analysis.

On this clone itself: The antigen remains undetermined.

CDR1 and CDR2 from the germline V gene are SGHVS and FNYEAQ. V dropped 5 bases and J dropped 4; count of bases not matched to a gene: 9. The CDR3 totals 15 residues. Amplification used 60 Vbeta primers and 13 Jbeta primers. Only in-frame clones appear in the TCRdb table, and some are missing; sequencing was by immunoSEQ multiplex PCR. The sample lists about 160,000 clones, 84% seen once, with under 1.1% in the top ten. This TCR came from a young man in good health and CMV-seronegative. The specimen was PBMCs. The chain recombines TRBV7-6 with TRBJ1-2; 8 positions agree with TRBD1. The CDR3 is CASSQGQGAFYGYTF. The CDR3 bases are TGTGCCAGCAGCCAGGGTCAGGGGGCGTTCTATGGCTACACCTTC.